Below are 8 T cell receptor beta chains sequenced from a single sample in a study of blood T cells in healthy people across ages. Alongside a J-beta primer mix, a sample-barcoded 5' primer served in a second PCR lasting roughly 7 to 11 cycles. TCRdb used MiXCR to reprocess the 5' RACE reads, holding one entry per CDR3 protein. The sample shows 1.5 million to 2 million distinct CDR3 sequences, around 50% of them seen only once. The material sequenced was blood. The receptors here all came from a woman aged 40 to 55 in good health.

The chain joins TRBV18 to TRBJ2-3; no definite D call. CDR3 length: 16 residues. The V gene lost 3 bases and the J gene lost 4 bases, with 17 bases spanning the gap. In germline, CDR1 is KGHSH, CDR2 LQKENI. The CDR3 DNA reads as TGTGCCAGCTCACCCTTCGACACATCAAGAGCAGATACGCAGTATTTT. Translating it yields CASSPFDTSRADTQYF.

This clonotype has a single count. The chain recombines TRBV6-5 with TRBJ2-6; D uncertain. V was shortened by 6 bases and J by 0 bases, with 9 bases between the two germline ends. Germline V gene data show CDR1 as MNHEY and CDR2 as SVGAGI. The CDR3 is 15 amino acids. CDR3 coding DNA: TGTGCCAGCAGCGACGCTGACTCTGGGGCCAACGTCCTGACTTTC. It is translated as CASSDADSGANVLTF.

Comments on this clonotype: The junction does not match germline at one end; this may be a read error. V usage is TRBV10-3 and J usage is TRBJ1-1; D might be TRBD1 (5 bases). Germline lookup yields CDR1 ENHRY and CDR2 SYGVKD. The CDR3 contains 14 residues. The CDR3: CAVRPGSPSTGAFF. CDR3 nucleotide sequence: TGTGCCGTCAGACCAGGGTCCCCGAGTACTGGAGCTTTCTTT.

This clonotype was picked up a small number of times. The chain recombines TRBV4-1 with TRBJ2-1, with D maybe TRBD1 (5 bases). Trimming stripped 0 bases from V and 3 bases from J, with 12 bases between. CDR1 is MGHRA, CDR2 YSYEKL, per germline. There are 16 residues in the CDR3. The CDR3 DNA sequence: TGCGCCAGCAGCCAAGATCGGGCAGGGAACTACAATGAGCAGTTCTTC. It is translated as CASSQDRAGNYNEQFF.

This clonotype was counted a few times. This chain uses TRBV29-1 with TRBJ2-7; D gene uncertain. Between the trimmed V and J ends, which lost 2 bases and 3 bases, there was a span of 11 bases. Germline V gene data show CDR1 as SQVTM and CDR2 as ANQGSEA. The length of the CDR3 is 13 residues. CDR3 amino acids: CSVEQVGYYEQYF. The CDR3 DNA is TGCAGCGTTGAACAGGTCGGTTACTACGAGCAGTACTTC.

J is TRBJ2-1 and V is TRBV6-2 or TRBV6-3; weak D call: TRBD2 (7 bases). This CDR3 has 16 amino acids. CDR1 is MNHEY, CDR2 SVGEGT, per germline. Deletions cut 0 bases from V and 9 bases from J, with 18 bases between. The CDR3 coding sequence is TGTGCCAGCAGTTACTCCGGGGGGCGGCTTATGGCTGAGCAGTTCTTC. Translated: CASSYSGGRLMAEQFF.

Concerning this clonotype: One end of the junction fails to match germline, which may point to a read error. The CDR3 is CASSLGGVYGHTF. As DNA, the CDR3 is TGCGCCAGCAGCCTAGGAGGGGTTTATGGCCACACCTTC. The chain carries TRBV4-1 and TRBJ1-2, with D tentatively TRBD1 (5 bases). The germline V gene encodes CDR1 MGHRA and CDR2 YSYEKL. CDR3 size: 13 residues.

This clonotype was seen more than once but under ten times. The rearrangement joins TRBV7-6 to TRBJ2-5; TRBD2 matches at 7 bases. Trimming took 4 bases from V and 1 from J; bases not matched to a gene: 6. The CDR3 is 15 amino acids. Germline V gives CDR1 SGHVS, CDR2 FNYEAQ. The CDR3 spells CASSSGRGSQETQYF. For the CDR3, the DNA is TGTGCCAGCAGCTCAGGGAGGGGCTCCCAAGAGACCCAGTACTTC.